This T cell receptor (beta chain) was identified in a study of T cells in Graves' hyperthyroidism and ophthalmopathy. Trimming cost V 6 bases and J 1 base; bases outside gene matches: 7. The CDR3 runs to 15 residues. The TCR beta CDR3 regions underwent amplification using RNA transcripts as the source. Carried out on the TCR CDR3, a first-round RT-PCR used the HTBI primer set. Each CDR3 protein is one row after TCRdb ran MiXCR on the multiplex PCR reads. The data hold more than 50,000 distinct CDR3 sequences, with less than 50% observed a single time. The source of this sequence is a woman aged 25 to 39 with Graves' ophthalmopathy. The sequencing sample was made of blood. The genes are TRBV12-3 or TRBV12-4 and TRBJ1-1, with TRBD1 matching 8 bases. The CDR3 here is CASRGPGTGNTEAFF. CDR3 sequence (DNA): TGTGCCAGCAGGGGGCCCGGGACAGGGAACACTGAAGCTTTCTTT.